This T cell receptor beta chain was recorded in a study of identical twins. The CDR3 length is 16 residues. The V segment lost 3 bases and the J segment 6 bases; nucleotides outside the gene matches: 9. Looked up from germline, CDR1 is SGHRS and CDR2 is YFSETQ. This clonotype has at least ten counts. The cDNA had a unique molecular identifier and a template-switch universal primer site. TCRdb reprocessed the 5' RACE reads with MiXCR, giving one entry per CDR3 protein. The sample has about 570,000 distinct CDR3 sequences; 9.5% to 10% are singletons. The sample was also reused in another study, on yellow fever vaccine responses in identical twins.

The chain recombines TRBV5-1 with TRBJ2-3; 11 bases match TRBD2. The TCR originated in a woman aged 18-29 years in good health. Sequencing was performed on PBMCs. CDR3 sequence reads: CASSWGTSGLTDTQYF. The CDR3 DNA reads TGCGCCAGCAGCTGGGGGACTAGCGGACTCACGGATACGCAGTATTTT.